A single sample is the source of the 2 T cell receptor beta chains below, sequenced in a study of regulatory T cells in long-lasting Graves disease. With iRepertoire HTBI primers and Arm-PCR of CDR3 regions, TCR beta libraries were built. Via MiXCR, TCRdb re-called the multiplex PCR reads, giving one row per CDR3 protein. The repertoire holds about 240,000 distinct CDR3 sequences, with around 20% as singletons. Described time point: newly diagnosed GD, antithyroid drugs for less than 3 months. The TCR library used RNA extracted from PBMCs. This material consisted of peripheral blood mononuclear cells (PBMCs), taken at new diagnosis, from a patient treated with antithyroid drugs. These receptors originate from a female donor with Graves disease.

This clonotype was observed at least ten times. An end of the junction differs from the germline gene, which may be a read error. J is TRBJ2-3 and V is TRBV5-1, with 9 bases that match TRBD2. The CDR3 spans 15 residues. In germline, CDR1 is SGHRS, CDR2 YFSETQ. The CDR3 nucleotides read TGTGCCAGCAGCTTGAGGCGGGGGGGCCCAGATACGCAGTATTTT. This encodes CASSLRRGGPDTQYF.

The sample holds many counts of this clonotype. V gene TRBV11-2 combines with J gene TRBJ2-2; the match to TRBD2 covers 10 bases. The CDR3 has 16 amino acids. Germline CDR1 and CDR2: SGHAT and FQNNGV. The V and J ends lost 3 bases and 0 bases, in that order; junction bases with no gene match: 1. CDR3 amino acids: CASSLLAGANTGELFF. The CDR3 DNA follows: TGTGCCAGCAGCTTGCTAGCGGGGGCGAACACCGGGGAGCTGTTTTTT.